Following are 28 T cell receptor beta chains from one sample sequenced in a study of T cell repertoires in cytomegalovirus infection. TCRdb reanalysed the reads using MiXCR and keeps one entry per CDR3 protein. The sample has more than 400,000 distinct CDR3 sequences; about 30% are singletons. The material sequenced was PBMCs. The receptor set was obtained from a human donor in good health (CMV status not recorded). Some clones in this sample may be carry-over from other donors' samples.

V gene TRBV6-1 combines with J gene TRBJ2-1; tentatively, D is TRBD2 (5 bases). The V gene's germline CDR1 is MNHNS and CDR2 SASEGT. The CDR3 extends over 15 amino acids. The V and J ends lost 3 bases and 4 bases respectively, with 13 bases between them. CDR3 bases: TGTGCCAGCAGTGATGTAGGAGCGGCGTACAATGAGCAGTTCTTC. Its translation is CASSDVGAAYNEQFF.

This chain links TRBV5-5 with TRBJ2-7; TRBD1 matches 7 bases. Unmatched junction bases numbered 8, after V lost 4 bases and J lost 7 bases. The CDR3 loop spans 13 amino acids. Germline assignment: CDR1 SGHKS and CDR2 YYEKEE (reference sequence). The CDR3 spells CASSPGTALEQYF. The DNA for the CDR3 is TGTGCCAGCAGCCCGGGGACAGCCCTTGAGCAGTACTTC. Based on the CDR3 plus reference TRBV5-5 and TRBJ2-7, the full variable domain is DAGVTQSPTHLIKTRGQQVTLRCSPISGHKSVSWYQQVLGQGPQFIFQYYEKEERGRGNFPDRFSARQFPNYSSELNVNALLLGDSALYLCASSPGTALEQYFGPGTRLTVT.

This clonotype occurred a few times. The CDR3 sequence: CASSYGGELTIYYNEQFF. CDR3 sequence (DNA): TGTGCCAGCAGTTATGGGGGAGAGTTAACGATCTACTACAATGAGCAGTTCTTC. The chain links TRBV6-2 or TRBV6-3 to TRBJ2-1, with D perhaps being TRBD1 or TRBD2 (5 bases each). The V gene lost 3 bases and the J gene lost 3 bases, with 21 bases spanning the gap. This CDR3 contains 18 residues. Germline loops: CDR1 MNHEY, CDR2 SVGEGT.

This clonotype was detected only a few times. The chain combines TRBV6-5 with TRBJ1-6; a weak D match, TRBD1 (5 bases). Trimming cost V 2 bases and J 7 bases, with 15 bases left between them. Germline assignment: CDR1 MNHEY and CDR2 SVGAGI. The CDR3 totals 16 residues. The CDR3 sequence: CASSYDWQGGNSPLHF. The CDR3 DNA reads as TGTGCCAGCAGTTACGATTGGCAGGGTGGCAATTCACCCCTCCACTTT.

V and J are TRBV29-1 and TRBJ2-1; tentatively, D is TRBD1 (5 bases). V was pared by 5 bases and J by 14 bases, with 13 bases between. The CDR3 loop spans 10 amino acids. CDR1 SQVTM and CDR2 ANQGSEA come from the germline V gene. The CDR3 DNA reads TGCAGCGTTTTGGCAGGGAATGAGTTCTTC. It translates to CSVLAGNEFF.

The chain joins TRBV29-1 to TRBJ2-1, with 10 bases that match TRBD2. CDR1 and CDR2 from the germline V gene are SQVTM and ANQGSEA. The CDR3 runs 17 residues. Trimming at V came to 2 bases and at J to 7 bases, leaving 14 bases not matched to a gene. CDR3 residues: CSVEWGTSDKAPNEQFF. The CDR3 nucleotides read TGCAGCGTTGAATGGGGGACTAGCGATAAAGCCCCAAATGAGCAGTTCTTC.

The gene calls are TRBV28 and TRBJ1-2, with D possibly matching TRBD1 (5 bases). Trimming left V 6 bases short and J 4 bases short, with 15 bases between. The CDR3 spans 14 residues. The germline CDR1 and CDR2 sequences are MDHEN and SYDVKM. CDR3 in amino acids: CASRRDSSTYGYTF. In DNA form, the CDR3 reads TGTGCCAGCAGAAGAGACAGCTCTACCTATGGCTACACCTTC.

The chain combines TRBV4-3 with TRBJ1-2; possible D gene TRBD1, 6 bases. Germline CDR1 is LGHNA and CDR2 is YSLEER. This CDR3 has 16 amino acids. V lost 4 bases to trimming and J lost 1 base, with 16 bases between them. For the CDR3, the DNA is TGCGCCAGCAGCCCTTCGGACAGAATCAGTAACTATGGCTACACCTTC. Translated: CASSPSDRISNYGYTF.

This rearrangement joins TRBV19 to TRBJ1-6; the match to TRBD1 covers 9 bases. V lost 3 bases to trimming and J lost 7 bases; unmatched junction nucleotides: 7. This CDR3 is built from 16 residues. The germline V gene encodes CDR1 LNHDA and CDR2 SQIVND (reference sequence). CDR3 in amino acids: CASSMGTGFRNSPLHF. As DNA, the CDR3 is TGTGCCAGTAGTATGGGGACAGGGTTCCGCAATTCACCCCTCCACTTT.

This clonotype has just a few counts. V and J are TRBV20-1 and TRBJ1-5; D remains unclear. V was shortened by 4 bases and J by 3 bases, with 13 bases between the two germline ends. Germline-derived CDR1 and CDR2 are DFQATT and SNEGSKA (reference sequence). The CDR3 spans 14 residues. The DNA for the CDR3 is TGCAGTGCTATTGGAGGACGGGACAATCAGCCCCAGCATTTT. Its translation: CSAIGGRDNQPQHF.

CDR3 sequence reads: CASSSTDYYEQYF. Written as DNA, the CDR3 is TGTGCCAGCAGTAGTACCGACTACTACGAGCAGTACTTC. This chain joins TRBV28 and TRBJ2-7; weak D call: TRBD2 (5 bases). CDR3 length: 13 amino acids. Trimming took off 5 bases at V and 3 bases at J, with 11 bases between the two ends. Germline loops: CDR1 MDHEN, CDR2 SYDVKM.

The rearrangement joins TRBV7-2 to TRBJ1-2; D remains unclear. Germline V lookup: CDR1 SGHTA, CDR2 FQGNSA. The CDR3 runs 14 residues. V was trimmed by 2 bases and J by 7 bases, leaving 14 bases between them. In DNA, the CDR3 is TGTGCCAGCAGCTTACTAGGGCCCGTTTCTGGCTACACCTTC. Protein: CASSLLGPVSGYTF.

A few counts support this clonotype. The chain carries TRBV7-6 and TRBJ2-1; 7 bases match TRBD2. CDR1 is SGHVS, CDR2 FNYEAQ, per germline. The CDR3 contains 15 residues. With 4 bases clipped from V and 9 bases from J, the junction kept 12 bases outside the gene matches. The CDR3 coding sequence is TGTGCCAGCAGCTCTGCGTGGGGGGGGTCCAGTGAGCAGTTCTTC. Translated, it gives CASSSAWGGSSEQFF.

The chain has TRBV29-1 and TRBJ1-1; D unresolved. The CDR3 sequence is 15 residues long. Trimming left V 5 bases short and J 0 bases short, with 16 bases between. Germline V lookup: CDR1 SQVTM, CDR2 ANQGSEA. Here the CDR3 DNA reads TGCAGCGTTCCCCGAGGCGGGATCATGAACACTGAAGCTTTCTTT. Translated, it gives CSVPRGGIMNTEAFF.

This clonotype was observed a few times. The chain carries TRBV7-2 and TRBJ2-2; perhaps TRBD2 as D (7 bases). The germline V and J ends were trimmed by 3 bases and 4 bases, with 12 bases remaining between them. Germline CDR1 is SGHTA and CDR2 is FQGNSA. The CDR3 is 15 amino acids. CDR3 coding DNA: TGTGCCAGCAGCTTCGGGGGGCAAAGCACCGGGGAGCTGTTTTTT. Amino acid sequence: CASSFGGQSTGELFF.

This chain links TRBV6-5 with TRBJ2-7, with D perhaps matching TRBD2 (6 bases). The V and J ends lost 8 bases and 2 bases respectively, with 13 bases between them. Germline loops: CDR1 MNHEY, CDR2 SVGAGI. The CDR3 contains 13 residues. Here the CDR3 DNA reads TGTGCCAGCCGAGGAGGGAGCCCCTACGAGCAGTACGTC. It specifies CASRGGSPYEQYV.

The table lists this clonotype with many counts. This CDR3 reads CASSPSGQFGNTEAFF. In nucleotides, the CDR3 is TGTGCCAGCAGCCCCTCCGGACAGTTTGGGAACACTGAAGCTTTCTTT. The J gene is TRBJ1-1, the V gene TRBV7-2; tentatively, D is TRBD1 (6 bases). Germline V gene sequence: CDR1 SGHTA, CDR2 FQGNSA. The germline V and J ends were trimmed by 5 bases and 1 base, with 17 bases remaining between them. The CDR3 covers 16 residues.

This clonotype appeared many times. The V call is TRBV12-3 or TRBV12-4, the J call TRBJ1-2, with no clear D. CDR3 length equals 13 residues. Trimming took 6 bases from V and 6 from J, leaving 14 bases between them. The CDR3 sequence: CASSEGVRDGYTF. The CDR3 bases are TGTGCCAGCAGCGAGGGAGTTCGTGATGGCTACACCTTC.

V gene TRBV7-2 combines with J gene TRBJ2-7, with a weak D call TRBD1 (5 bases). This CDR3 is 15 amino acids long. Trimming took 5 bases from V and 1 from J, leaving 15 bases between them. Germline CDR1 SGHTA, CDR2 FQGNSA. The CDR3 nucleotides read TGTGCCAGCAGCGGTGGCCAGGGTAGGTCCTACGAGCAGTACTTC. Amino acid sequence: CASSGGQGRSYEQYF.

The chain combines TRBV18 with TRBJ1-2; 7 nucleotides line up with TRBD1. The CDR3 has 15 amino acids. The V segment lost 6 bases and the J segment 0 bases; nucleotides outside the gene matches: 7. Germline CDR1 and CDR2: KGHSH and LQKENI. This CDR3 reads CASSPRDSPNYGYTF. The CDR3 nucleotides are TGTGCCAGCTCCCCCCGGGACAGCCCTAACTATGGCTACACCTTC.

This clonotype has ten or more counts. As DNA, the CDR3 is TGTGCCAGCAGCTTAGGCGGCAGGAATCAAGAGACCCAGTACTTC. This translates into CASSLGGRNQETQYF. V is TRBV7-2 and J is TRBJ2-5; D ambiguous. CDR3 length: 15 residues. CDR1 is SGHTA and CDR2 is FQGNSA in the germline V gene. V was cut by 1 base and J by 2 bases, with 11 bases left in between. The whole variable domain, remainder taken from reference TRBV7-2 and TRBJ2-5, is GAGVSQSPSNKVTEKGKDVELRCDPISGHTALYWYRQSLGQGLEFLIYFQGNSAPDKSGLPSDRFSAERTGGSVSTLTIQRTQQEDSAVYLCASSLGGRNQETQYFGPGTRLLVL.

This clonotype was found a few times. The genes are TRBV28 and TRBJ2-7; maybe TRBD2 (6 bases). The CDR3 extends over 14 amino acids. Trimming shortened V by 4 bases and J by 6 bases, and 16 bases separated the two germline ends. Germline V gene lookup returns CDR1 MDHEN and CDR2 SYDVKM. DNA of the CDR3: TGTGCCAGCAGTTCCGGGACTCAGAGATCCGAGCAGTACTTC. It specifies CASSSGTQRSEQYF.

The genes are TRBV6-5 and TRBJ2-7; TRBD2 aligns across 10 bases. This CDR3 has 17 residues. Trimming took 2 bases from V and 1 from J; bases not matched to a gene: 8. The germline CDR1 and CDR2 sequences are MNHEY and SVGAGI. The CDR3 here is CASSYRSGLAVSYEQYF. CDR3 nucleotide sequence: TGTGCCAGCAGTTACCGATCCGGACTAGCGGTTTCCTACGAGCAGTACTTC.

This clonotype was picked up a small number of times. V is TRBV7-9 and J is TRBJ2-2, with D possibly matching TRBD2 (6 bases). Trimming pared 5 bases from V and 1 base from J, leaving 11 bases between. CDR3 length: 15 residues. Germline assignment: CDR1 SEHNR and CDR2 FQNEAQ (reference sequence). This CDR3 is CASSVGSGNTGELFF. The CDR3 DNA reads TGTGCCAGCAGCGTGGGTAGCGGGAACACCGGGGAGCTGTTTTTT.

The rearrangement uses TRBV5-4 and TRBJ1-1; maybe TRBD1 (6 bases). The CDR3 contains 13 residues. Trimming took off 0 bases at V and 8 bases at J, with 11 bases between the two ends. Germline V gives CDR1 SGHNT, CDR2 YYREEE (reference sequence). The DNA for the CDR3 is TGTGCCAGCAGCTTGGTGGGGGGCGAGGAAGCTTTCTTT. Its protein is CASSLVGGEEAFF.

The J gene is TRBJ2-2, the V gene TRBV4-1; no reliable D call. CDR1 and CDR2 from the germline V gene are MGHRA and YSYEKL. This CDR3 has 19 residues. V lost 0 bases, J lost 0 bases, and 17 bases lay in between. The CDR3 DNA reads TGCGCCAGCAGCCAAGAACCAACCTGGCAGGTGGCGAACACCGGGGAGCTGTTTTTT. Protein product: CASSQEPTWQVANTGELFF.

The table lists this clonotype with a few counts. The rearrangement uses TRBV6-2 or TRBV6-3 and TRBJ2-1; 9 bases fit TRBD1. The CDR3 contains 18 residues. From germline, CDR1 is MNHEY and CDR2 SVGEGT. V dropped 2 bases and J dropped 1; count of bases not matched to a gene: 9. The DNA for the CDR3 is TGTGCCAGCAGTTACCCGATAGGACAGGGGCTTTCCTACAATGAGCAGTTCTTC. Residues: CASSYPIGQGLSYNEQFF.

This clonotype was found many times. The V call is TRBV11-1, the J call TRBJ1-1, with TRBD1 as a possible D gene (5 bases). Germline CDR1 reads SGHAT; CDR2 reads FQDESV (reference sequence). V was cut by 5 bases and J by 4 bases, with 17 bases left in between. This CDR3 is 15 amino acids long. Written as DNA, the CDR3 is TGTGCCAGCAGCCTGCTGCTGGGGGTGGGCACTGAAGCTTTCTTT. Amino acids: CASSLLLGVGTEAFF.